Listed below are T cell receptor beta chains from one sample, sequenced in a study of blood T cell repertoires in COVID-19. Sequencing used immunoSEQ multiplex PCR; TCRdb keeps in-frame clones, though not all of them. The sample contains 25,000 or so clones, about 83% of which appear only once. Sequencing was carried out using peripheral blood. The source of these receptors is a human donor in a cohort sampled during active COVID-19. The CDR3 runs from the conserved cysteine through the conserved F or W. D genes are given only for firm matches. A row's size may be missing; if present it is once, few, many or a size class.

CDR3,DNA,V,D,J,size,length
CASSSPSGMVYEQYF,TGTGCCAGCAGTTCCCCTAGCGGGATGGTCTACGAGCAGTACTTC,TRBV27,TRBD2,TRBJ2-7,NA,15
CASSLAGGLGETQYF,TGTGCCAGCAGTCTAGCGGGGGGGCTGGGAGAGACCCAGTACTTC,TRBV6-5,TRBD2,TRBJ2-5,NA,15
CASSPTGGDSPLHF,TGTGCCAGCAGTCCTACAGGGGGCGATTCACCCCTCCACTTT,TRBV6-6,TRBD1,TRBJ1-6,medium-sized,14
CASYSGNSYEQYF,TGTGCCTCCTATTCAGGGAACTCCTACGAGCAGTACTTC,TRBV2,NA,TRBJ2-7,few,13
CASSDRSSGNTIYF,TGTGCCAGCAGTGACAGATCCTCTGGAAACACCATATATTTT,TRBV27,NA,TRBJ1-3,NA,14
CASSYGIADEQYF,TGTGCCAGCAGTTACGGAATAGCGGATGAGCAGTACTTC,TRBV6-2/TRBV6-3,NA,TRBJ2-7,few,13
CASGEPGAQHF,TGTGCTAGTGGCGAACCGGGGGCCCAGCATTTT,TRBV12-5,NA,TRBJ1-5,NA,11
CASSLPGTGTQETQYF,TGTGCCAGCAGCCTCCCGGGGACAGGGACTCAAGAGACCCAGTACTTC,TRBV5-6,TRBD1,TRBJ2-5,NA,16
CASSKGNRVDQETQYF,TGTGCCAGCAGCAAAGGGAACAGGGTCGATCAGGAGACCCAGTACTTC,TRBV21-1,NA,TRBJ2-5,NA,16
CASSYSEANYGYTF,TGTGCCAGCAGTTATTCCGAAGCAAACTATGGCTACACCTTC,TRBV6-5,NA,TRBJ1-2,NA,14
CASSYVRGGYTF,TGTGCCAGCAGTTACGTAAGGGGGGGCTACACCTTC,TRBV6-5,NA,TRBJ1-2,NA,12
CASSPSSAGGANEQFF,TGTGCCAGCTCACCATCATCCGCGGGAGGTGCTAATGAGCAGTTCTTC,TRBV18,TRBD2,TRBJ2-1,NA,16
CASSPGLAGGPDDEQYF,TGTGCCAGCAGCCCTGGACTAGCGGGAGGGCCGGATGACGAGCAGTACTTC,TRBV3-1/TRBV3-2,TRBD2,TRBJ2-7,NA,17
CASSFHGTEAFF,TGTGCCAGCAGTTTTCACGGGACTGAAGCTTTCTTT,TRBV28,NA,TRBJ1-1,NA,12
CASRTDLREGEAFF,TGTGCCAGCAGAACAGACCTGCGTGAAGGTGAAGCTTTCTTT,TRBV7-9,NA,TRBJ1-1,few,14
CASSLSGRDGYTF,TGTGCCAGCAGTTTATCCGGGAGGGACGGCTACACCTTC,TRBV12-3/TRBV12-4,NA,TRBJ1-2,NA,13
CASSLAGDSIYGYTF,TGTGCCAGCAGTCTCGCAGGGGATTCTATTTATGGCTACACCTTC,TRBV28,NA,TRBJ1-2,NA,15
CASSRLAGETNEQFF,TGCGCCAGCAGCCGACTAGCGGGAGAGACCAATGAGCAGTTCTTC,TRBV4-3,TRBD2,TRBJ2-1,NA,15
CASSSTSGRANEQFF,TGTGCCAGCAGCTCGACTAGCGGGAGGGCCAATGAGCAGTTCTTC,TRBV7-3,TRBD2,TRBJ2-1,NA,15
CATSGTGKVNTGELFF,TGTGCCACCAGTGGGACAGGGAAAGTTAACACCGGGGAGCTGTTTTTT,TRBV24-1,TRBD1,TRBJ2-2,NA,16
CASSKDRGATNTGELFF,TGTGCCAGCAGCAAAGATCGCGGGGCCACGAACACCGGGGAGCTGTTTTTT,TRBV21-1,NA,TRBJ2-2,NA,17
CASAGQGTGNTIYF,TGTGCCAGTGCGGGACAGGGCACAGGAAACACCATATATTTT,TRBV2,TRBD1,TRBJ1-3,NA,14
CASSETQLAGQETQYF,TGTGCCAGCAGTGAAACCCAACTAGCGGGACAAGAGACCCAGTACTTC,TRBV6-1,TRBD2,TRBJ2-5,NA,16
CASTGIDTQYF,TGTGCCAGCACGGGAATAGATACGCAGTATTTT,TRBV21-1,NA,TRBJ2-3,once,11
CATSDTSGSNTGELFF,TGTGCCACCAGTGATACTAGCGGGAGTAACACCGGGGAGCTGTTTTTT,TRBV24-1,TRBD2,TRBJ2-2,once,16
CASSGLGTGERRDQPQHF,TGCGCCAGCAGTGGCTTAGGGACAGGGGAAAGAAGGGATCAGCCCCAGCATTTT,TRBV10-1,TRBD1,TRBJ1-5,NA,18
CASSVGPQENEKLFF,TGTGCCAGCAGCGTAGGACCACAGGAGAATGAAAAACTGTTTTTT,TRBV9,NA,TRBJ1-4,NA,15
CSVREAGNNEQFF,TGCAGCGTTCGGGAGGCAGGGAACAATGAGCAGTTCTTC,TRBV29-1,TRBD2,TRBJ2-1,NA,13
CATRPYADADTQYF,TGTGCCACTAGACCCTACGCCGACGCAGATACGCAGTATTTT,TRBV2,NA,TRBJ2-3,NA,14
CAAEKPGGSYNEQFF,TGTGCAGCAGAGAAGCCGGGCGGGAGCTACAATGAGCAGTTCTTC,TRBV5-6,TRBD2,TRBJ2-1,NA,15
CSVSVSTYNEQFF,TGCAGCGTTAGCGTTTCAACCTACAATGAGCAGTTCTTC,TRBV29-1,NA,TRBJ2-1,NA,13
CASSSGTRGSYF,TGTGCCAGCAGTTCCGGGACTAGAGGTAGTTATTTT,TRBV28,TRBD2,TRBJ2-3,NA,12
CAISVQGLQGQPQHF,TGTGCCATCAGTGTTCAGGGGCTTCAGGGTCAGCCCCAGCATTTT,TRBV10-3,NA,TRBJ1-5,NA,15
CASRNAGGRYGYTF,TGTGCCAGCAGAAACGCAGGGGGGAGGTATGGCTACACCTTC,TRBV6-5,TRBD1,TRBJ1-2,NA,14
CASNTGRGGKNYGYTF,TGTGCCAGCAATACTGGACGGGGGGGTAAAAACTATGGCTACACCTTC,TRBV5-4,NA,TRBJ1-2,NA,16
CASSRLAGGKTYEQYF,TGTGCCAGCAGCCGACTAGCGGGAGGGAAGACCTACGAGCAGTACTTC,TRBV3-1/TRBV3-2,TRBD2,TRBJ2-7,medium-sized,16
CASSLEVAPVSTDTQYF,TGTGCCAGCAGCTTGGAGGTAGCGCCCGTTAGCACAGATACGCAGTATTTT,TRBV5-4,NA,TRBJ2-3,NA,17
CATSRSGNTGELFF,TGTGCCACCAGCAGAAGCGGGAACACCGGGGAGCTGTTTTTT,TRBV15,NA,TRBJ2-2,NA,14
CSPPHTRCPPNNEQFF,TGCAGCCCCCCCCATACCCGATGTCCGCCTAACAATGAGCAGTTCTTC,TRBV29-1,NA,TRBJ2-1,NA,16
CASSFGPREWEQYF,TGTGCCAGCAGCTTTGGACCCCGGGAGTGGGAGCAGTACTTC,TRBV5-8,NA,TRBJ2-7,NA,14
CASSAQGGRALETQYF,TGTGCCAGCAGTGCCCAGGGCGGGAGGGCCCTAGAGACCCAGTACTTC,TRBV25-1,TRBD2,TRBJ2-5,NA,16
CASSSDRVYGYTF,TGTGCCAGCAGTTCGGACAGGGTCTATGGCTACACCTTC,TRBV28,TRBD1,TRBJ1-2,NA,13
CASSWGGPHYEQYF,TGTGCCAGCAGCTGGGGGGGTCCTCACTACGAGCAGTACTTC,TRBV5-6,TRBD2,TRBJ2-7,once,14
CASSPWGKRTSEQYF,TGTGCCAGCAGTCCTTGGGGCAAAAGGACCTCCGAGCAGTACTTC,TRBV25-1,NA,TRBJ2-7,once,15
CASSLWDSSYEQYF,TGTGCCAGCAGTTTATGGGACAGCTCCTACGAGCAGTACTTC,TRBV27,TRBD1,TRBJ2-7,NA,14
CASSSRQGTSTDTQYF,TGTGCCAGCAGCTCCCGACAGGGGACTAGCACAGATACGCAGTATTTT,TRBV7-6,TRBD1,TRBJ2-3,once,16
CASSHDRDTEAFF,TGCGCCAGCAGCCATGACAGGGACACTGAAGCTTTCTTT,TRBV5-1,TRBD1,TRBJ1-1,NA,13
CASSKCRDSNQPQHF,TGTGCCAGCAGCAAATGCAGGGATAGCAATCAGCCCCAGCATTTT,TRBV21-1,NA,TRBJ1-5,few,15